The source of this TCR beta chain is a study of response to subunit inactivated influenza vaccine. V dropped 1 base and J dropped 9 bases, with 12 bases sitting between them. This CDR3 comprises 13 residues. Germline V gene sequence: CDR1 MGHRA, CDR2 YSYEKL. This clonotype has more than one count but fewer than ten. TCRdb ran MiXCR on the RT-PCR reads and lists one entry per CDR3 protein. The repertoire includes 650,000 to 800,000 distinct CDR3 sequences, approximately 15% of them detected once, and 5.5% to 7% sits in the top ten. The sequences come from PBMCs from blood, collected approximately 15 days before vaccination. This TCR came from a man aged 50 to 60 who received an inactivated influenza vaccine. The genes are TRBV4-1 and TRBJ2-5, with D perhaps being TRBD1 or TRBD2 (5 bases each). The CDR3 protein is CASSQGDAASQYF. The CDR3 nucleotides are TGCGCCAGCAGCCAAGGGGACGCCGCTTCCCAGTACTTC.